Listed below are T cell receptor beta chains from one sample, sequenced in a study of CD8+ T cells in alopecia areata. Profiled with immunoSEQ multiplex PCR; TCRdb holds only in-frame clones, not every one. The repertoire holds roughly 200,000 clones, around three fifths seen once, with roughly 5.3% in the top ten. The source material was CD8+ T cells sorted from blood. The receptor source for this set is a human donor in good health. Both conserved end residues are part of each CDR3. D genes are given only for firm matches. Some rows have no size entry. The others give once, few or many, or a class for an expanded clone.

v_call: TRBV29-1; d_call: TRBD1; clone_size: -; j_call: TRBJ1-3; cdr3_nt: TGCAGCGCTACTGGGACAGGCAACTCTGGAAACACCATATATTTT; cdr3_aa: CSATGTGNSGNTIYF
v_call: TRBV7-9; d_call: -; clone_size: -; j_call: TRBJ2-7; cdr3_nt: TGTGCCAGCAGCTTAGTGTGGCAGGAGGTTAACGACGAGCAGTACTTC; cdr3_aa: CASSLVWQEVNDEQYF
v_call: TRBV15; d_call: TRBD2; clone_size: -; j_call: TRBJ2-3; cdr3_nt: TGTGCCACCAGCAACACCCGGACTAGCGGGGGTTTATCAGATACGCAGTATTTT; cdr3_aa: CATSNTRTSGGLSDTQYF
v_call: TRBV27; d_call: -; clone_size: -; j_call: TRBJ1-1; cdr3_nt: TGTGCCAGCAGGCAGGCCTTCATGAACACTGAAGCTTTCTTT; cdr3_aa: CASRQAFMNTEAFF
v_call: TRBV5-1; d_call: -; clone_size: -; j_call: TRBJ1-5; cdr3_nt: TGCGCCAGCAGCTTGGGTCTAGGAGATCAGCCCCAGCATTTT; cdr3_aa: CASSLGLGDQPQHF
v_call: TRBV9; d_call: -; clone_size: -; j_call: TRBJ2-1; cdr3_nt: TGTGCCAGCAGCAGCCCCTGGGCAGGGGACCATGAGCAGTTCTTC; cdr3_aa: CASSSPWAGDHEQFF
v_call: TRBV25-1; d_call: TRBD1; clone_size: -; j_call: TRBJ1-1; cdr3_nt: TGTGCCAGCAGTGATGGAGGACAGGGAGTAAAGTCTGAAGCTTTCTTT; cdr3_aa: CASSDGGQGVKSEAFF
v_call: TRBV5-6; d_call: -; clone_size: -; j_call: TRBJ1-2; cdr3_nt: TGTGCCAGCAGCGGGGAGGACCTCTATGGCTACACCTTC; cdr3_aa: CASSGEDLYGYTF
v_call: TRBV7-2; d_call: TRBD2; clone_size: -; j_call: TRBJ2-1; cdr3_nt: TGTGCCCCTAGCGGGGGGGCTGGTGAGCAGTTCTTC; cdr3_aa: CAPSGGAGEQFF
v_call: TRBV7-2; d_call: -; clone_size: -; j_call: TRBJ2-7; cdr3_nt: TGTGCCAGCAGCTTAGTGGGCAGCCTAGATTCCTACGAGCAGTACTTC; cdr3_aa: CASSLVGSLDSYEQYF
v_call: TRBV30; d_call: TRBD2; clone_size: few; j_call: TRBJ2-3; cdr3_nt: TGTGCCTCAACCGGACTAGCGGACTATACGCAGTATTTT; cdr3_aa: CASTGLADYTQYF
v_call: TRBV2; d_call: TRBD1; clone_size: -; j_call: TRBJ1-6; cdr3_nt: TGTGCCAGCAGTGCGGGACAGGGAACGACACCCCTCCACTTT; cdr3_aa: CASSAGQGTTPLHF
v_call: TRBV19; d_call: -; clone_size: few; j_call: TRBJ1-5; cdr3_nt: TGTGCCAGTAGTCTGAGTCGGGCAGGTGAACAGCCCCAGCATTTT; cdr3_aa: CASSLSRAGEQPQHF
v_call: TRBV5-1; d_call: TRBD1; clone_size: -; j_call: TRBJ2-6; cdr3_nt: TGCGCCAGCAGCCCGGGGACAGGGGTATCTGGGGCCAACGTCCTGACTTTC; cdr3_aa: CASSPGTGVSGANVLTF
v_call: TRBV10-3; d_call: -; clone_size: -; j_call: TRBJ1-1; cdr3_nt: TGTGCCACCGTGTTGGGCACTGAAGCTTTCTTT; cdr3_aa: CATVLGTEAFF
v_call: TRBV29-1; d_call: -; clone_size: once; j_call: TRBJ2-3; cdr3_nt: TGCAGCGTTGATTCGGGGGTTTCCACAGATACGCAGTATTTT; cdr3_aa: CSVDSGVSTDTQYF
v_call: TRBV29-1; d_call: TRBD1; clone_size: few; j_call: TRBJ1-2; cdr3_nt: TGCAGCGCACCGGGACAGAACTATGGCTACACCTTC; cdr3_aa: CSAPGQNYGYTF
v_call: TRBV27; d_call: -; clone_size: -; j_call: TRBJ2-7; cdr3_nt: TGTGCCAGCAGCCCACAGGTTATCGACGAGCAGTACTTC; cdr3_aa: CASSPQVIDEQYF
v_call: TRBV4-1; d_call: -; clone_size: few; j_call: TRBJ2-2; cdr3_nt: TGCGCCAGCAGCCAAGTCGCAGGGAGGACCGGGGAGCTGTTTTTT; cdr3_aa: CASSQVAGRTGELFF
v_call: TRBV9; d_call: -; clone_size: -; j_call: TRBJ1-5; cdr3_nt: TGTGCCAGCAGCCCACAGGGTAGCAATCAGCCCCAGCATTTT; cdr3_aa: CASSPQGSNQPQHF
v_call: TRBV30; d_call: -; clone_size: -; j_call: TRBJ2-1; cdr3_nt: TGTGCCTGGACTTGGGGGGACTCCTACAATGAGCAGTTCTTC; cdr3_aa: CAWTWGDSYNEQFF
v_call: TRBV6-1; d_call: -; clone_size: -; j_call: TRBJ1-4; cdr3_nt: TGTGCCTGCCGGGACGATAGCTATGAAAAACTGTTTTTT; cdr3_aa: CACRDDSYEKLFF
v_call: TRBV11-2; d_call: -; clone_size: -; j_call: TRBJ1-1; cdr3_nt: TGTGCCAGCAGCGAGGGGGGCACTGAAGCTTTCTTT; cdr3_aa: CASSEGGTEAFF
v_call: TRBV7-8; d_call: -; clone_size: -; j_call: TRBJ1-2; cdr3_nt: TGTGCCAGCAGCTTAGATGGGCTAGAGGTCGGCTCCGGCTACACCTTC; cdr3_aa: CASSLDGLEVGSGYTF
v_call: TRBV5-4; d_call: TRBD1; clone_size: -; j_call: TRBJ2-7; cdr3_nt: TGTGCCAGCAGCCTCGGACAGGGGTCCTACGAGCAGTACTTC; cdr3_aa: CASSLGQGSYEQYF
v_call: TRBV27; d_call: TRBD1; clone_size: -; j_call: TRBJ2-4; cdr3_nt: TGTGCCAGCAGTTCCCCGACAGGGCAAAACATTCAGTACTTC; cdr3_aa: CASSSPTGQNIQYF
v_call: TRBV20-1; d_call: -; clone_size: -; j_call: TRBJ2-7; cdr3_nt: TGCAGTGCTAGTGACAGTTACGAGCAGTACTTC; cdr3_aa: CSASDSYEQYF
v_call: TRBV4-1; d_call: -; clone_size: -; j_call: TRBJ2-5; cdr3_nt: TGCGCCAGCCCGCCTGCGGGCGTAGAAGAGACCCAGTACTTC; cdr3_aa: CASPPAGVEETQYF
v_call: TRBV5-6; d_call: TRBD1; clone_size: -; j_call: TRBJ2-7; cdr3_nt: TGTGCCAGCAGCTTGGAGGACAGGTATCTCGAGCAGTACTTC; cdr3_aa: CASSLEDRYLEQYF
v_call: TRBV29-1; d_call: TRBD1; clone_size: many; j_call: TRBJ1-2; cdr3_nt: TGCAGCGCCACCGGGACAGGGGATAATGGCTACACCTTC; cdr3_aa: CSATGTGDNGYTF
v_call: TRBV9; d_call: TRBD1; clone_size: once; j_call: TRBJ1-2; cdr3_nt: TGTGCCAGCAGCGATACTACAGGGGACGGCTACACCTTC; cdr3_aa: CASSDTTGDGYTF
v_call: TRBV29-1; d_call: -; clone_size: -; j_call: TRBJ1-2; cdr3_nt: TGCAGCGTTGAACTGGACGGCGGCTACACCTTC; cdr3_aa: CSVELDGGYTF
v_call: TRBV11-2; d_call: -; clone_size: -; j_call: TRBJ2-3; cdr3_nt: TGTGCCAGCGACGTGGGCACAGATACGCAGTATTTT; cdr3_aa: CASDVGTDTQYF
v_call: TRBV27; d_call: -; clone_size: once; j_call: TRBJ2-1; cdr3_nt: TGTGCCAGCAGACAGGGTTTGGGTGAGCAGTTCTTC; cdr3_aa: CASRQGLGEQFF
v_call: TRBV9; d_call: -; clone_size: -; j_call: TRBJ1-2; cdr3_nt: TGTGCCAGCGGCCAGGGTGACAACTATGGCTACACCTTC; cdr3_aa: CASGQGDNYGYTF
v_call: TRBV5-6; d_call: -; clone_size: -; j_call: TRBJ2-7; cdr3_nt: TGTGCCAGCAGCTTGTGGGGGAGCTACGAGCAGTACTTC; cdr3_aa: CASSLWGSYEQYF
v_call: TRBV2; d_call: -; clone_size: -; j_call: TRBJ1-1; cdr3_nt: TGTGCCAGCACGTCTGCCAGGATGAACACTGAAGCTTTCTTT; cdr3_aa: CASTSARMNTEAFF
v_call: TRBV7-2; d_call: -; clone_size: -; j_call: TRBJ2-1; cdr3_nt: TGTGCCAGCAGCTTAGGGAGGGGGGCTAGCGAGCAGTTCTTC; cdr3_aa: CASSLGRGASEQFF
v_call: TRBV6-5; d_call: -; clone_size: -; j_call: TRBJ2-7; cdr3_nt: TGTGCCAGCAGTTACGGGGGAACCTACGAGCAGTACTTC; cdr3_aa: CASSYGGTYEQYF